One and the same sample provided the 27 T cell receptor beta chains below, sequenced in a study of T cell responses to AZD1222 COVID-19 vaccine. The method was immunoSEQ multiplex PCR; TCRdb's version includes in-frame clones alone and lacks a portion of them. This sample has 130,000 to 150,000 clones, with about 92% found just once. The source was peripheral blood, collected on day 0 of AZD1222 vaccination. The receptors stem from an adult in good health.

This sequence joins TRBV6-5 and TRBJ2-1; tentative D call: TRBD1 (6 bases). Germline lookup yields CDR1 MNHEY and CDR2 SVGAGI. CDR3 length equals 16 residues. Trimming took off 3 bases at V and 5 bases at J, with 17 bases between the two ends. In DNA, the CDR3 is TGTGCCAGCAGTTATCCCCACCGGGACATAAACAATGAGCAGTTCTTC. Its protein is CASSYPHRDINNEQFF.

This clone was detected only once. The chain is built from TRBV7-9 and TRBJ1-4; the match to TRBD1 covers 7 bases. Germline assignment: CDR1 SEHNR and CDR2 FQNEAQ (reference sequence). With 5 bases clipped from V and 8 bases from J, the junction kept 5 bases outside the gene matches. The CDR3 runs to 13 residues. CDR3 in amino acids: CASSETGREKLFF. CDR3 sequence (DNA): TGTGCCAGCAGCGAGACAGGGAGGGAAAAACTGTTTTTT.

This chain links TRBV10-3 with TRBJ2-5, with TRBD1 matching 8 bases. V gave up 2 bases and J gave up 5 bases; unmatched junction bases: 7. The CDR3 is made up of 15 amino acids. Germline assignment: CDR1 ENHRY and CDR2 SYGVKD. In DNA, the CDR3 is TGTGCCATCAGTGAGCCGGCCAGGGGGCATGAGACCCAGTACTTC. Its protein is CAISEPARGHETQYF.

The gene calls are TRBV5-8 and TRBJ1-2; D unresolved. V lost 5 bases, J lost 4 bases, and 12 bases lay in between. This CDR3 has 13 residues. Germline V gene lookup returns CDR1 SGHTS and CDR2 YDEGEE. Here the CDR3 DNA reads TGTGCCAGCAGAGCCAAGGAGGCCTATGGCTACACCTTC. Its translation: CASRAKEAYGYTF.

The chain has TRBV4-3 and TRBJ1-5, with 8 bases aligning to TRBD1. The CDR3 runs 14 residues. J lost 7 bases, V lost 3 bases, and 5 bases had no gene match. CDR1 is LGHNA and CDR2 is YSLEER in the germline V gene. The CDR3 protein is CASSQDRVRQPQHF. CDR3 bases: TGCGCCAGCAGCCAGGACAGGGTTCGGCAGCCCCAGCATTTT.

V and J are TRBV14 and TRBJ1-5, with D uncertain. Between the trimmed V and J ends, which lost 4 bases and 5 bases, there was a span of 12 bases. Germline-derived CDR1 and CDR2 are SGHDN and FVKESK. This CDR3 comprises 14 residues. The CDR3 DNA reads as TGTGCCAGCAGCCTAGCAGGATATCATCAGCCCCAGCATTTT. Translated, it gives CASSLAGYHQPQHF.

The V call is TRBV6-2 or TRBV6-3, the J call TRBJ2-5; the match to TRBD2 covers 8 bases. The CDR3 totals 14 residues. The ends lost 6 bases at V and 5 bases at J; junction bases unmatched: 8. Germline CDR1 MNHEY, CDR2 SVGEGT. CDR3 DNA: TGTGCCAGCAGCCCGGGGGGGGAGATGGAGACCCAGTACTTC. Protein sequence: CASSPGGEMETQYF.

This chain joins TRBV4-2 and TRBJ1-5; no definite D call. The CDR3 length is 16 residues. Germline CDR1 reads LGHNA; CDR2 reads YNFKEQ. Between the trimmed V and J ends, which lost 0 bases and 2 bases, there was a span of 11 bases. CDR3 coding DNA: TGTGCCAGCAGCCAAGATAGTGGGCAGCGCAATCAGCCCCAGCATTTT. Residues: CASSQDSGQRNQPQHF.

The genes are TRBV30 and TRBJ1-1; D uncertain. Looked up from germline, CDR1 is GTSNPN and CDR2 is SVGIG (reference sequence). V lost 0 bases and J lost 4, with 18 bases in between. The CDR3 has 16 residues. The CDR3 region is CAWSVPFGVVGTEAFF. DNA of the CDR3: TGTGCCTGGAGTGTACCTTTCGGCGTAGTGGGCACTGAAGCTTTCTTT.

The rearrangement joins TRBV30 to TRBJ1-1; D not certain. The CDR3 consists of 16 residues. V was clipped by 0 bases and J by 3 bases, with 17 bases between them. Germline V gives CDR1 GTSNPN, CDR2 SVGIG (reference sequence). The CDR3 here is CAWSVGALISDTEAFF. As DNA, the CDR3 is TGTGCCTGGAGTGTTGGAGCTCTCATTTCGGACACTGAAGCTTTCTTT.

The chain couples TRBV7-9 to TRBJ1-2; D gene ambiguous. With 3 bases removed from V and 4 bases from J, the gap between germline ends came to 6 bases. Per germline, CDR1 SEHNR and CDR2 FQNEAQ (reference sequence). The CDR3 is made up of 12 amino acids. The CDR3 coding sequence is TGTGCCAGCAGCTTGGAGGGCTATGGCTACACCTTC. Translating gives CASSLEGYGYTF.

V gene TRBV6-5 combines with J gene TRBJ1-5, with 9 nucleotides matching TRBD1. Looked up from germline, CDR1 is MNHEY and CDR2 is SVGAGI. The V and J ends lost 4 bases and 4 bases, in that order; junction bases with no gene match: 8. This CDR3 has 16 residues. CDR3 region: CASSSHRDRGNQPQHF. CDR3 bases: TGTGCCAGCAGTTCCCATCGAGACAGGGGGAATCAGCCCCAGCATTTT.

The chain has TRBV18 and TRBJ2-1; 8 bases map to TRBD2. Trimming at V came to 8 bases and at J to 2 bases, leaving 8 bases not matched to a gene. From germline, CDR1 is KGHSH and CDR2 LQKENI. The CDR3 is made up of 15 amino acids. In DNA form, the CDR3 reads TGTGCCAGCGCTTTAACGGGACTAGCCTACAATGAGCAGTTCTTC. Encoded protein: CASALTGLAYNEQFF.

This clone came up a few times. The V call is TRBV19, the J call TRBJ1-3; a weak D match, TRBD1 (6 bases). V was shortened by 6 bases and J by 0 bases, with 12 bases between the two germline ends. Germline V gene data show CDR1 as LNHDA and CDR2 as SQIVND (reference sequence). This CDR3 is built from 15 residues. This CDR3 is CASSQDSYSGNTIYF. The CDR3 coding sequence is TGTGCCAGTAGCCAGGACAGTTACTCTGGAAACACCATATATTTT. Full variable domain (rest looked up from reference TRBV19 and TRBJ1-3): DGGITQSPKYLFRKEGQNVTLSCEQNLNHDAMYWYRQDPGQGLRLIYYSQIVNDFQKGDIAEGYSVSREKKESFPLTVTSAQKNPTAFYLCASSQDSYSGNTIYFGEGSWLTVV.

The chain combines TRBV12-1 with TRBJ1-6; the DNA was not used to check the table's D call, TRBD1. TRBV12-1 is listed as a pseudogene. This CDR3 comprises 17 residues. CDR3 sequence: CASSALRQGSYNSPLHF. The CDR3 DNA reads TGTGCCAGCAGCGCACTCAGACAGGGCTCCTATAATTCACCCCTCCACTTT.

V usage is TRBV12-3 or TRBV12-4 and J usage is TRBJ1-4; the D is unclear. The CDR3 extends over 12 amino acids. Trimming took 4 bases from V and 3 from J, leaving 3 bases between them. CDR3 loop: CASSSPNEKLFF. The CDR3 bases are TGTGCCAGCAGTTCCCCTAATGAAAAACTGTTTTTT.

This chain uses TRBV29-1 with TRBJ1-6; D is unclear. The CDR3 contains 13 residues. Germline V lookup: CDR1 SQVTM, CDR2 ANQGSEA. Trimming left V 6 bases short and J 9 bases short, with 15 bases between. The CDR3 coding sequence is TGCAGCGTCCTCACTCGCTGGGGTTCACCCCTCCACTTT. It translates to CSVLTRWGSPLHF.

V is TRBV7-2 and J is TRBJ1-4; 7 bases line up with TRBD1. Germline assignment: CDR1 SGHTA and CDR2 FQGNSA. V gave up 2 bases and J gave up 11 bases; unmatched junction bases: 11. This CDR3 has 15 residues. The CDR3 DNA is TGTGCCAGCAGCTTACAATGGGACAGTTCAGATAAACTGTTTTTT. Translation gives CASSLQWDSSDKLFF.

The genes are TRBV5-5 and TRBJ1-1; no clear D. Trimming shortened V by 4 bases and J by 0 bases, and 22 bases separated the two germline ends. The CDR3 is made up of 18 amino acids. CDR1 SGHKS and CDR2 YYEKEE come from the germline V gene (reference sequence). This CDR3 is CASSPANIFIGLNTEAFF. In DNA form, the CDR3 reads TGTGCCAGCAGCCCGGCCAATATTTTTATCGGTTTGAACACTGAAGCTTTCTTT.

The rearrangement joins TRBV7-9 to TRBJ2-7, with D possibly being TRBD1 (6 bases). V was clipped by 5 bases and J by 0 bases, with 11 bases between them. The CDR3 has 14 residues. Germline loops: CDR1 SEHNR, CDR2 FQNEAQ (reference sequence). CDR3 region: CASSRETGSYEQYF. CDR3 in DNA: TGTGCCAGCAGCCGTGAGACAGGCTCCTACGAGCAGTACTTC.

The rearrangement joins TRBV7-2 to TRBJ2-4; no clear D gene. Germline V gene lookup returns CDR1 SGHTA and CDR2 FQGNSA. The length of the CDR3 is 13 residues. Trimming removed 5 bases from V and 1 base from J, with 6 bases in between. Written as DNA, the CDR3 is TGTGCCAGCAGCACCGGGGCCAAAAACATTCAGTACTTC. This encodes CASSTGAKNIQYF.

This rearrangement joins TRBV19 to TRBJ2-1; D ambiguous. Germline loops: CDR1 LNHDA, CDR2 SQIVND (reference sequence). The CDR3 contains 13 residues. Trimming shortened V by 5 bases and J by 6 bases, and 11 bases separated the two germline ends. The CDR3 sequence: CASSVGRSNEQFF. The CDR3 bases are TGTGCCAGTAGTGTTGGTAGGAGCAATGAGCAGTTCTTC. Filled out from reference TRBV19 and TRBJ2-1, the complete variable domain reads DGGITQSPKYLFRKEGQNVTLSCEQNLNHDAMYWYRQDPGQGLRLIYYSQIVNDFQKGDIAEGYSVSREKKESFPLTVTSAQKNPTAFYLCASSVGRSNEQFFGPGTRLTVL.

The rearrangement joins TRBV7-2 to TRBJ2-3; 7 bases line up with TRBD1. Germline lookup yields CDR1 SGHTA and CDR2 FQGNSA. The CDR3 has 14 residues. With 5 bases clipped from V and 2 bases from J, the junction kept 4 bases outside the gene matches. CDR3 DNA: TGTGCCAGCAGCCAAGACAGGGCCACAGATACGCAGTATTTT. Translated, it gives CASSQDRATDTQYF.

The chain employs TRBV6-1 and TRBJ2-1; D unclear. V was pared by 6 bases and J by 5 bases, with 17 bases between. Germline CDR1 MNHNS, CDR2 SASEGT. The CDR3 consists of 15 residues. The DNA for the CDR3 is TGTGCCAGCAGCCAAGGGCGAGGATATGACAATGAGCAGTTCTTC. It specifies CASSQGRGYDNEQFF.

The V and J genes are TRBV6-1 and TRBJ1-2, with a possible D match to TRBD1 (5 bases). Germline V gives CDR1 MNHNS, CDR2 SASEGT. CDR3 length equals 15 residues. V was pared by 2 bases and J by 5 bases, with 15 bases between. The CDR3 nucleotides read TGTGCCAGCAGTGAAATCAGGACATCTTTGTATGGCTACACCTTC. Its translation is CASSEIRTSLYGYTF.

On this clone: Its ends do not fully match the called genes, so a read error is possible. V is TRBV28 and J is TRBJ2-7; D is unclear. The CDR3 length is 12 residues. Germline-derived CDR1 and CDR2 are MDHEN and SYDVKM. Here the CDR3 reads CASSTMRQETGF. CDR3 nucleotides: TGTGCCAGCAGTACCATGCGGCAGGAGACTGGCTTC.

The J gene is TRBJ1-1, the V gene TRBV27; D remains unclear. Trimming left V 2 bases short and J 3 bases short, with 13 bases between. The CDR3 length is 15 residues. The germline V gene encodes CDR1 MNHEY and CDR2 SMNVEV (reference sequence). In DNA, the CDR3 is TGTGCCAGCAGTTTAAGGATCACGGGTGACACTGAAGCTTTCTTT. It yields the protein CASSLRITGDTEAFF.